This T cell receptor (beta chain) was found in a study of cytomegalovirus exposure and HLA in healthy donors. The CDR3 extends over 16 amino acids. The germline CDR1 and CDR2 sequences are SGHDT and YYEEEE. Findings and caveats of the study: The CMV antigen specificity of a few CMV-associated chains was confirmed through in vitro analysis.

With respect to this clone: What it binds is not known. Sequence at one end of the junction differs from germline and may be a read error.

The records do not include a CMV serostatus for this donor. Vbeta (60) and Jbeta (13) primers were used in the PCR. Libraries were prepared by immunoSEQ multiplex PCR; TCRdb keeps only in-frame clonotypes and omits some of them. The table records 150,000 to 200,000 clones, 70% to 85% of them present only once. This chain links TRBV5-6 with TRBJ1-4; D unresolved. The sequencing sample was made of PBMCs. The origin of this receptor is a human donor in good health. The CDR3 protein is CAGSLWSSGLVGKLFF. The CDR3 bases are TGTGCCGGCAGCTTGTGGTCTTCGGGTCTCGTGGGAAAACTGTTTTTT.